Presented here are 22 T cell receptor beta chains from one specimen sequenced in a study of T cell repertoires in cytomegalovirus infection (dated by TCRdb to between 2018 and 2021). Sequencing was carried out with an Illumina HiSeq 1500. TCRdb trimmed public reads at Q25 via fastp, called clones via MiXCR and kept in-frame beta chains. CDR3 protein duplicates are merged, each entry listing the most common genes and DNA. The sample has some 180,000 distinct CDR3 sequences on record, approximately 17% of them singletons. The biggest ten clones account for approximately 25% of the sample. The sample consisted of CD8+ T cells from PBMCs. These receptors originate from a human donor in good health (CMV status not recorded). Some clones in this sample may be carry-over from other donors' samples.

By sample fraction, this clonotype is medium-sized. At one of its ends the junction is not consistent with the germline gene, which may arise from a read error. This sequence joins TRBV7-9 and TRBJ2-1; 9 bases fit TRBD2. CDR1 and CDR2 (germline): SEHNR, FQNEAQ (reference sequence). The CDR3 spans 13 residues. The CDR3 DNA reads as TGTGCCAGCAGCCTAGCGGGGAACAATGAGCAGTTCTTC. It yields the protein CASSLAGNNEQFF.

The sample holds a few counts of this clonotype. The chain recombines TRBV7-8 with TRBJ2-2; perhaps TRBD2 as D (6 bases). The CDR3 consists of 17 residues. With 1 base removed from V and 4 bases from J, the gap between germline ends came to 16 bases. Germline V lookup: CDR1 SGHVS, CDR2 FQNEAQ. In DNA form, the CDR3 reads TGTGCCAGCAGCTTAGAACTTCGTGGGGGGAGCACCGGGGAGCTGTTTTTT. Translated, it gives CASSLELRGGSTGELFF.

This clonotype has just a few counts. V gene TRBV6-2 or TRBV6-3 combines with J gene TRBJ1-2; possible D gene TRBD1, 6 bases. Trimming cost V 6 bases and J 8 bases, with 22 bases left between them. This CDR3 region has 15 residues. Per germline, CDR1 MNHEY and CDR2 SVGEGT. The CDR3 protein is CASSQSGGLVRGYTF. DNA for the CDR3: TGTGCCAGCAGCCAGAGCGGGGGCCTTGTTCGGGGCTACACCTTC.

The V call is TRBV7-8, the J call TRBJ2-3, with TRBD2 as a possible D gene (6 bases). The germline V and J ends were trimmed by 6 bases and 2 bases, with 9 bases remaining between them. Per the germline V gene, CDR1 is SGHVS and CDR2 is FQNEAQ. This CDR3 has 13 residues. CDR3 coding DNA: TGTGCCAGCAGAGGGAGGCTCACAGATACGCAGTATTTT. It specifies CASRGRLTDTQYF.

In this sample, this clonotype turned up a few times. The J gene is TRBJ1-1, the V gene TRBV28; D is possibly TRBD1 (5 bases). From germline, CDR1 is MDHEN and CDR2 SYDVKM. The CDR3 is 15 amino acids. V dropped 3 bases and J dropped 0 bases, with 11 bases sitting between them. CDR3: CASSLLRTLNTEAFF. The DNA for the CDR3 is TGTGCCAGCAGTTTGCTAAGGACATTGAACACTGAAGCTTTCTTT.

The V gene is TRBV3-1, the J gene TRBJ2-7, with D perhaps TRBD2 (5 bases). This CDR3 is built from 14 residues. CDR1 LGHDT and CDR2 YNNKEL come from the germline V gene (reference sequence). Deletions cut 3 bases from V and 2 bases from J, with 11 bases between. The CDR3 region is CASSHSEGAYEQYF. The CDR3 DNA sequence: TGTGCCAGCAGCCATTCCGAGGGTGCCTACGAGCAGTACTTC.

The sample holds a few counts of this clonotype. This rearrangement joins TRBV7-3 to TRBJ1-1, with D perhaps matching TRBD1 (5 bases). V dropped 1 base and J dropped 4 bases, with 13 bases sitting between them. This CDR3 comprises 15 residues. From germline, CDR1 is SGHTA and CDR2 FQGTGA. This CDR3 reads CASSLSPGIATEAFF. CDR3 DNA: TGTGCCAGCAGCTTAAGTCCAGGGATCGCCACTGAAGCTTTCTTT.

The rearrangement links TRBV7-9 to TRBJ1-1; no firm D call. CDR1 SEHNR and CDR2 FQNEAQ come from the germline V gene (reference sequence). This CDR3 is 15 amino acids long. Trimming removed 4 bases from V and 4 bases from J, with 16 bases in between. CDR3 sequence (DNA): TGTGCCAGCAGCTCCCCCGGCATCGGCCCCACTGAAGCTTTCTTT. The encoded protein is CASSSPGIGPTEAFF.

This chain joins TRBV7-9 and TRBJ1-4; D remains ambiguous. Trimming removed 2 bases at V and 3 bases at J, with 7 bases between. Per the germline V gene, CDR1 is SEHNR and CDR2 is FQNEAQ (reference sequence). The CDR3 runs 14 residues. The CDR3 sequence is CASSLLRANEKLFF. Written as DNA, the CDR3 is TGTGCCAGCAGCTTACTACGGGCTAATGAAAAACTGTTTTTT.

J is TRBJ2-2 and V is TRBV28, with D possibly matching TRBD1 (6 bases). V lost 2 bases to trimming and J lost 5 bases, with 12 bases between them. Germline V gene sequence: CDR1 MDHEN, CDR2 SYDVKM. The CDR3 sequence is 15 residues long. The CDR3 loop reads CASSLGGRRTGELFF. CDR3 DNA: TGTGCCAGCAGTTTAGGGGGCCGGCGTACCGGGGAGCTGTTTTTT.

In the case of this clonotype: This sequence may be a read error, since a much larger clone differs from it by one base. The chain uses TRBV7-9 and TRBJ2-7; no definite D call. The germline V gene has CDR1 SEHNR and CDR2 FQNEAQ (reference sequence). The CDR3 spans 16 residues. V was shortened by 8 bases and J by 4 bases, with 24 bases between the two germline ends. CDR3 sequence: CASFSPQTCERYEQYF. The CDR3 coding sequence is TGTGCCAGCTTTTCCCCCCAGACTTGTGAAAGGTACGAGCAGTACTTC.

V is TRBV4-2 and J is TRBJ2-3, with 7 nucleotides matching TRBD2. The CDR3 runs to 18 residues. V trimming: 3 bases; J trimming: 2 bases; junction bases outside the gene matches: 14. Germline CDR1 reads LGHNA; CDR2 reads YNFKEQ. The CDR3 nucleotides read TGTGCCAGCAGCCAGAGCTTTAATCCGGGGGGTTACACAGATACGCAGTATTTT. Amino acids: CASSQSFNPGGYTDTQYF.

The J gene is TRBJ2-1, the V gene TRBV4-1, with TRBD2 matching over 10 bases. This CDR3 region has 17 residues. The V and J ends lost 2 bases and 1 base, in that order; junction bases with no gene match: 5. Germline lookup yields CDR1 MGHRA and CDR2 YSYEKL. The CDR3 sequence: CASSQRTLAGSYNEQFF. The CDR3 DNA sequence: TGCGCCAGCAGCCAACGTACACTAGCGGGGTCCTACAATGAGCAGTTCTTC.

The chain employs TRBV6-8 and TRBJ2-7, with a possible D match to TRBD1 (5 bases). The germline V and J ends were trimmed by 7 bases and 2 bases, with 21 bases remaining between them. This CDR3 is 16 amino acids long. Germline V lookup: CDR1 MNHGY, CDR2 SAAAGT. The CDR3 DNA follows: TGTGCCAGCATCACCCTAGGCAGGGAAGTCCCCTACGAGCAGTACTTC. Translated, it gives CASITLGREVPYEQYF.

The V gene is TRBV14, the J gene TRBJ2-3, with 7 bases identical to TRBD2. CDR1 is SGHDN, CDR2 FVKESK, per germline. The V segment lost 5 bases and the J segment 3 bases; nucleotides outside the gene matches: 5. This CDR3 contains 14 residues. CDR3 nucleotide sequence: TGTGCCAGCAGCTCGGCTAGCGGAACAGATACGCAGTATTTT. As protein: CASSSASGTDTQYF.

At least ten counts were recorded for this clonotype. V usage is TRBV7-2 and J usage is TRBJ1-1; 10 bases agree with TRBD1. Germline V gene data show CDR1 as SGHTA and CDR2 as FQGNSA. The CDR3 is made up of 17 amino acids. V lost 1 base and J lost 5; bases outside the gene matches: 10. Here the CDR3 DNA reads TGTGCCAGCAGCTTAGGGAGACGGACAGGGGGTCGGACTGAAGCTTTCTTT. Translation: CASSLGRRTGGRTEAFF. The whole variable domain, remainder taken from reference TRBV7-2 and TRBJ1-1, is GAGVSQSPSNKVTEKGKDVELRCDPISGHTALYWYRQSLGQGLEFLIYFQGNSAPDKSGLPSDRFSAERTGGSVSTLTIQRTQQEDSAVYLCASSLGRRTGGRTEAFFGQGTRLTVV.

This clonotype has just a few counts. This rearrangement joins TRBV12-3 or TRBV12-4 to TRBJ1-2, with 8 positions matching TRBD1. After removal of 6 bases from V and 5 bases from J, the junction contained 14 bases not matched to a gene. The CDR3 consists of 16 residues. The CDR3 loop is CASSRIRDRFLYGYTF. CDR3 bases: TGTGCCAGCAGCCGAATCCGGGACAGGTTCCTATATGGCTACACCTTC.

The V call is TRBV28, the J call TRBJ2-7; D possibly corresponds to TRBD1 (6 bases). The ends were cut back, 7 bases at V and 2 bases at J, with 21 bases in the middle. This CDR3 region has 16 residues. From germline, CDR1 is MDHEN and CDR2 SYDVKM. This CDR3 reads CASTLGPGADTYEQYF. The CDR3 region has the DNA TGTGCCAGCACCCTCGGGCCAGGGGCTGACACCTACGAGCAGTACTTC.

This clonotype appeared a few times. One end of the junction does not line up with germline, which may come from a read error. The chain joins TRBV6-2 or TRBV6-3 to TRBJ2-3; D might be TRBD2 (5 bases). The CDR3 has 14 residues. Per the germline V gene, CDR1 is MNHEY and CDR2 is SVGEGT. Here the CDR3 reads CASSPLLGTDAQYF. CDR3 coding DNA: TGTGCCAGCAGCCCTCTACTAGGCACAGATGCGCAGTATTTT.

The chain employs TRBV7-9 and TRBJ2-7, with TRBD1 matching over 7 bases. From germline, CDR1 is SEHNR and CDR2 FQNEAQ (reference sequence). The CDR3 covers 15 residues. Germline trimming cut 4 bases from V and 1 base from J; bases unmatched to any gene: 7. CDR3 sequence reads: CASSSDDRESYEQYF. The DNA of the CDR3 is TGTGCCAGCAGCTCAGACGACAGGGAATCCTACGAGCAGTACTTC.

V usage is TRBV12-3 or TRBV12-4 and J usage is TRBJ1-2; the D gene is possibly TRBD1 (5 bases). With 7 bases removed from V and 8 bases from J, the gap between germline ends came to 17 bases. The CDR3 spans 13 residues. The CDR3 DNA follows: TGTGCCAGCAATGACGAGGGGCTGGGAGGCTACACCTTC. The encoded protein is CASNDEGLGGYTF.

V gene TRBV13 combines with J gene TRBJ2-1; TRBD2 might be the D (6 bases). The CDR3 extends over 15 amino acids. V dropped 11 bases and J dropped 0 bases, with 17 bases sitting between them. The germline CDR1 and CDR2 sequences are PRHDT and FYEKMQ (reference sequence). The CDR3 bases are TGTGCCTCTCTGGTTGCGGGGAACTCCTACAATGAGCAGTTCTTC. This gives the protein CASLVAGNSYNEQFF. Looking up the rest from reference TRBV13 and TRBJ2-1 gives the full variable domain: AAGVIQSPRHLIKEKRETATLKCYPIPRHDTVYWYQQGPGQDPQFLISFYEKMQSDKGSIPDRFSAQQFSDYHSELNMSSLELGDSALYFCASLVAGNSYNEQFFGPGTRLTVL.